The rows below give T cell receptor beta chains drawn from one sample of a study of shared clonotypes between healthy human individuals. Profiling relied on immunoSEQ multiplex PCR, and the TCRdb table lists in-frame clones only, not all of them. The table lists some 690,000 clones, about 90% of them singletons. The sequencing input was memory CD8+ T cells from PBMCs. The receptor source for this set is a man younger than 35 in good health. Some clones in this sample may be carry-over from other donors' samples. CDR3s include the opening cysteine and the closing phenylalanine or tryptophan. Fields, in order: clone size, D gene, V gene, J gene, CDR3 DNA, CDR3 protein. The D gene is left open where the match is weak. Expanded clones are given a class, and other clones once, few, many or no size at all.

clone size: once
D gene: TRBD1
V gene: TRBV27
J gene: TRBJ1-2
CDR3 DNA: TGTGCCAGCAGTTTGACAGGGACCAACTATGGCTACACCTTC
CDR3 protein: CASSLTGTNYGYTF

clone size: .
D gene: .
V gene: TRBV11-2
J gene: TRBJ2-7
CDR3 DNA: TGTGCCAGCAGCTTCACACAGCCCTACGAGCAGTACTTC
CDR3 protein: CASSFTQPYEQYF

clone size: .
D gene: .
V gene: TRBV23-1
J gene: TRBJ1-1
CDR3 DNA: TGCGCCAGCAGGCACCCCGGGCGATATGAAGCTTTCTTT
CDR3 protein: CASRHPGRYEAFF

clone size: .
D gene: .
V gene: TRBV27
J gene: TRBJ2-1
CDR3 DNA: TGTGCCAGCAGTTTAAGGCAGCCCAATGAGCAGTTCTTC
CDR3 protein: CASSLRQPNEQFF

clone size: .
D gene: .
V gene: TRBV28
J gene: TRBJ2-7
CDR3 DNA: TGTGCCAGCACGGGTAGCGCAAGCTCCTACGAGCAGTACTTC
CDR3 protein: CASTGSASSYEQYF

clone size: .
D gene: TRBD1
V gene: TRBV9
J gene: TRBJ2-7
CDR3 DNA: TGTGCCAGCAGCGGGGACAGGGGGCGCGAGCAGTACTTC
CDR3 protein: CASSGDRGREQYF

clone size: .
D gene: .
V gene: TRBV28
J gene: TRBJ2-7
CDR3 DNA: TGTGCCAGCAGTTCCCCCCAAGAACTCCTTTCCGAGCAGTACTTC
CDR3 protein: CASSSPQELLSEQYF

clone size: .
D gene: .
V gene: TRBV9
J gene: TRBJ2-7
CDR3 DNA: TGTGCCAGCAGCGTAGCGAGGGAGCCTGGTTACGAGCAGTACTTC
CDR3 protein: CASSVAREPGYEQYF

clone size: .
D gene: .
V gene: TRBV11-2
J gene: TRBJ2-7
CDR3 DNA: TGTGCCAGCAGCCCCCGGAGGGTCAGGGGCTACGAGCAGTACTTC
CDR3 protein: CASSPRRVRGYEQYF

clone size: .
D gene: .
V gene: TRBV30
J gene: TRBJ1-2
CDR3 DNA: TGTGCCTGGACAAAAAACTATGGCTACACCTTC
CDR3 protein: CAWTKNYGYTF

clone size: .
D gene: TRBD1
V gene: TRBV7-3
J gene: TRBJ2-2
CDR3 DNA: TGTGCCAGCAGCTTAACGGGACAGGGGTCCGGGGAGCTGTTTTTT
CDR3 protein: CASSLTGQGSGELFF

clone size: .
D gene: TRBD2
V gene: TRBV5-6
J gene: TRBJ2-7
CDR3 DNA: TGTGCCAGCAGCTGGGGGACTAGCGGAGAGCAGTACTTC
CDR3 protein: CASSWGTSGEQYF

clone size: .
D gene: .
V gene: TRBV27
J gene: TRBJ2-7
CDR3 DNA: TGTGCCAGCAGCCCTAGGTTAGGCGGCACCTACGAGCAGTACTTC
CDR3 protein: CASSPRLGGTYEQYF

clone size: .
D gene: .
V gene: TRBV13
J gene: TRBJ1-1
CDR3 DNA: TGTGCCAGCAGCTGGGGGAGGATAGACACTGAAGCTTTCTTT
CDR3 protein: CASSWGRIDTEAFF

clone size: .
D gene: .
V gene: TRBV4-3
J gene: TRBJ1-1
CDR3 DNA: TGCGCCAGCAGCCAAGATCGGAAAGGCAACACTGAAGCTTTCTTT
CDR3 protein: CASSQDRKGNTEAFF

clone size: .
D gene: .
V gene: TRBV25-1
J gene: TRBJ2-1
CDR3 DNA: TGTGCCAGTTCCGTTGCCAATGAGCAGTTCTTC
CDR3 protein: CASSVANEQFF

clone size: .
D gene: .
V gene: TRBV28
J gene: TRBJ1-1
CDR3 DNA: TGTGCCAGCAGTTGGACGCTATCAACTGAAGCTTTCTTT
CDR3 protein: CASSWTLSTEAFF

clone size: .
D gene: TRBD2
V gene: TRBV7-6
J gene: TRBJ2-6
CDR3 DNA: TGTGCCAGCAGCTCGTGGACTAGCGGGAGCGCGACGGGTGGGGCCAACGTCCTGACTTTC
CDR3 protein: CASSSWTSGSATGGANVLTF

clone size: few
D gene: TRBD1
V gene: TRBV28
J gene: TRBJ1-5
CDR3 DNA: TGTGCCAGTTTACAGGGGGGCCAGCCCCAGCATTTT
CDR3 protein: CASLQGGQPQHF

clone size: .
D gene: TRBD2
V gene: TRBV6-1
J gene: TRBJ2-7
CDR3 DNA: TGTGCCAGCAGTGAAGGACTAGCGTACGAGCAGTACTTC
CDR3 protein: CASSEGLAYEQYF

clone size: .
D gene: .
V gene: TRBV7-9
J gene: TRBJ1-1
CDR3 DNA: TGTGCCAGCAGGGGGGTTAAGCGGACTGAAGCTTTCTTT
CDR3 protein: CASRGVKRTEAFF

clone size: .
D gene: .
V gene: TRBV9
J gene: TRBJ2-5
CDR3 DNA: TGTGCCAGCAGCGTAGGAGGTTTTGAGACCCAGTACTTC
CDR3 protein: CASSVGGFETQYF

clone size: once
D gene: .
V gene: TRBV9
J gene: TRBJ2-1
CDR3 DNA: TGTGCCAGCAGCCCTTGGGACGGGCCGGTCGATGAGCAGTTCTTC
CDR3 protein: CASSPWDGPVDEQFF

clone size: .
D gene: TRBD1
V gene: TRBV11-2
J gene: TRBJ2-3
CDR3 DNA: TGTGCCAGCAGCCCCTCCCCGGGGACAGGGGGCCCAGATACGCAGTATTTT
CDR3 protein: CASSPSPGTGGPDTQYF

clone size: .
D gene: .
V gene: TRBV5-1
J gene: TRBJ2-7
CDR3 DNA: TGCGCCAGCACCTTTGGAGTAAGCTCCTACGAGCAGTACTTC
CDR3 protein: CASTFGVSSYEQYF

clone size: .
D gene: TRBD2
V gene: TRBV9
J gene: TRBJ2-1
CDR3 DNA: TGTGCCAGCAGCGTGGCCGGGACTAGCGGGAGGGGGTCCTACAATGAGCAGTTCTTC
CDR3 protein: CASSVAGTSGRGSYNEQFF

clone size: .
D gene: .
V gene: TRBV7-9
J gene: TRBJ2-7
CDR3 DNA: TGTGCCAGCAGCCACGCGGGCAACCCCTCCTACGAGCAGTACTTC
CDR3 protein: CASSHAGNPSYEQYF

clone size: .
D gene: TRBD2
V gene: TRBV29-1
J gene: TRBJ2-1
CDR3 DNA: TGCAGCGACCACCGATGGGCTAGCGGGAGTAACAATGAGCAGTTCTTC
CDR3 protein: CSDHRWASGSNNEQFF

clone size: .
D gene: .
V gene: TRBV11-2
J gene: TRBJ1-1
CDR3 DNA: TGTGCCAGCAGCTTATTTAGAGTGAACACTGAAGCTTTCTTT
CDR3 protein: CASSLFRVNTEAFF

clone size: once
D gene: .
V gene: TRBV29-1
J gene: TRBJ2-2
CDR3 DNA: TGCAGCGTTGAAGATCGCCGCAGCTTGAGGGGGGAGCTGTTTTTT
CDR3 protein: CSVEDRRSLRGELFF

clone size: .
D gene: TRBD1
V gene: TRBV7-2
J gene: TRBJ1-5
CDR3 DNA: TGTGCCAGCAGCCTAGGGACAGGGGAGTGGAATCAGCCCCAGCATTTT
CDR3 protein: CASSLGTGEWNQPQHF

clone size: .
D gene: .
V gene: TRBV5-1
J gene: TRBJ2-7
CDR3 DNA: TGCGCCAGCAGCCTTGACCCTTTGGCCTACGAGCAGTACTTC
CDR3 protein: CASSLDPLAYEQYF

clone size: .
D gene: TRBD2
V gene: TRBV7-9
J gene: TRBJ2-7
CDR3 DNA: TGTGCCAGCAGCCCCTCGCTAGCGGATTATTCCTACGAGCAGTACTTC
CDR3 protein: CASSPSLADYSYEQYF

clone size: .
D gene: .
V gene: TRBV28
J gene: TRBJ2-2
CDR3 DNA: TGTGCCAGCAGTTTCCATAGCGTGAACACCGGGGAGCTGTTTTTT
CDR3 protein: CASSFHSVNTGELFF

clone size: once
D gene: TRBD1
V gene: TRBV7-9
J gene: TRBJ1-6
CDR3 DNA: TGTGCCAGCAGCTTAGGGGACAGAAAGCCGTCCCTCCACTTT
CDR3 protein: CASSLGDRKPSLHF

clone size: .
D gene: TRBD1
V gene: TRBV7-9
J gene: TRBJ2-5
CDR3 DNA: TGTGCCAGCAGCCCATACGGGACAGGGAAGTTAGAGACCCAGTACTTC
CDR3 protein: CASSPYGTGKLETQYF

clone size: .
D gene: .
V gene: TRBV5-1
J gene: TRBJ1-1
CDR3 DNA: TGCGCCAGCAGCTTGATCTTCCGCGGGGGGGCCGACACTGAAGCTTTCTTT
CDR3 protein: CASSLIFRGGADTEAFF

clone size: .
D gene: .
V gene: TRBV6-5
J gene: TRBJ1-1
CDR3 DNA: TGTGCCAGCAGTTACGGCGGACTAAACACTGAAGCTTTCTTT
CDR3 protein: CASSYGGLNTEAFF

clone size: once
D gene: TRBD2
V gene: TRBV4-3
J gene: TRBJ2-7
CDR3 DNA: TGCGCCAGCAGCCAAGATGTCGTAGCGGGCCCCTACGAGCAGTACTTC
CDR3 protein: CASSQDVVAGPYEQYF